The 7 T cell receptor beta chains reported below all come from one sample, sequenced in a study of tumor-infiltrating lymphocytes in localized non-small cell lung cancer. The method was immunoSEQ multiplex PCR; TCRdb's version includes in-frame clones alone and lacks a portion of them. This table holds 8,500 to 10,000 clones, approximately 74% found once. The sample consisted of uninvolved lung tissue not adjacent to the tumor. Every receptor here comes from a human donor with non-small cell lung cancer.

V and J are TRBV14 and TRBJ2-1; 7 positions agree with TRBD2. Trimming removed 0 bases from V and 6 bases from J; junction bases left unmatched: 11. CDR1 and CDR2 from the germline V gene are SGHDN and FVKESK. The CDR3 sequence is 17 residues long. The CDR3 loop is CASSQDLGGLVSNEQFF. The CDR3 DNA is TGTGCCAGCAGCCAAGATCTGGGGGGGTTAGTTTCCAATGAGCAGTTCTTC.

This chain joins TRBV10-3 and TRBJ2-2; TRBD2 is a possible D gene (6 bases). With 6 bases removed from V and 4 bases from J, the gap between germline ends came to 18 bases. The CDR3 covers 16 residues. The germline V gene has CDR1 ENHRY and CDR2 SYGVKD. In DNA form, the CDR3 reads TGTGCCATCAGCCCTCACCGGACTACCCCCACCGGGGAGCTGTTTTTT. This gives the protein CAISPHRTTPTGELFF.

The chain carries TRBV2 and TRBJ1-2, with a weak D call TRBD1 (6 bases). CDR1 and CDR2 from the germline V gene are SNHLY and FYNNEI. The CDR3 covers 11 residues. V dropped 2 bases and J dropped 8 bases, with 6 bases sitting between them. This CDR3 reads CASSEQGGYTF. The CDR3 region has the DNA TGTGCCAGCAGTGAACAGGGGGGCTACACCTTC.

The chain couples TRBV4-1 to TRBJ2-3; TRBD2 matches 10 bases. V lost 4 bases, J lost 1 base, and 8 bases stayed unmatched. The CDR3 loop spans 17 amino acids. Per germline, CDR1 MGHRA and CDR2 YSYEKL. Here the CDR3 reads CASSPTLAGVGTDTQYF. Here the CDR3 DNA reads TGCGCCAGCAGCCCGACGCTAGCGGGAGTGGGCACAGATACGCAGTATTTT.

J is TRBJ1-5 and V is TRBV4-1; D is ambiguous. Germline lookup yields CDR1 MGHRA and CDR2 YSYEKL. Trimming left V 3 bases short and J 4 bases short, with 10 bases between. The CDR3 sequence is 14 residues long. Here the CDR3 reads CASSQIDRNQPQHF. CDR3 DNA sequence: TGCGCCAGCAGCCAGATAGACCGGAATCAGCCCCAGCATTTT.

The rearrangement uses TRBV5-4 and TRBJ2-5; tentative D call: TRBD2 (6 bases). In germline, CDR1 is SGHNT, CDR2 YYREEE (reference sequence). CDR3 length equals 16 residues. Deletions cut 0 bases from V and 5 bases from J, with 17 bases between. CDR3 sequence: CASSLGGDPSGETQYF. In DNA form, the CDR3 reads TGTGCCAGCAGCTTGGGGGGGGACCCAAGTGGCGAGACCCAGTACTTC. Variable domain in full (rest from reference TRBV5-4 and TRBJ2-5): ETGVTQSPTHLIKTRGQQVTLRCSSQSGHNTVSWYQQALGQGPQFIFQYYREEENGRGNFPPRFSGLQFPNYSSELNVNALELDDSALYLCASSLGGDPSGETQYFGPGTRLLVL.

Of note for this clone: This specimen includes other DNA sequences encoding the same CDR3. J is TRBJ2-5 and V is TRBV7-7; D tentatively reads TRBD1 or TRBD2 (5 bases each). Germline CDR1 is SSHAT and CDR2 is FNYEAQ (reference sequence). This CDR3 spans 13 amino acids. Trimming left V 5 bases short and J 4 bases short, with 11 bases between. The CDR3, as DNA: TGTGCCAGCAGCCTAGAGAGGGGAGAGACCCAGTACTTC. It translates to CASSLERGETQYF.